These 7 T cell receptor beta chains were sequenced from one sample in a study of OX40 agonist ivuxolimab in advanced cancers. Sequenced by immunoSEQ multiplex PCR; TCRdb stores in-frame clones only, minus some. The sample holds some 78,000 clones, around 86% seen once. Sequenced here: CD4+ or CD8+ T cells sorted from blood, sampled in a trial of the OX40 agonist ivuxolimab. The receptor source for this set is an adult with an advanced solid tumor such as melanoma, head and neck, liver or kidney cancer.

The rearrangement links TRBV6-5 to TRBJ2-7, with 11 bases fitting TRBD2. Germline trimming cut 0 bases from V and 1 base from J; bases unmatched to any gene: 2. Germline lookup yields CDR1 MNHEY and CDR2 SVGAGI. The CDR3 is made up of 16 amino acids. Here the CDR3 DNA reads TGTGCCAGCAGTTACTCCACTAGCGGGGGATCCTACGAGCAGTACTTC. Translated, it gives CASSYSTSGGSYEQYF.

This chain uses TRBV9 with TRBJ2-5; no firm D call. The CDR3 runs to 11 residues. V was trimmed by 0 bases and J by 5 bases, leaving 2 bases between them. Germline V gene lookup returns CDR1 SGDLS and CDR2 YYNGEE. CDR3 amino acids: CASSVDETQYF. Here the CDR3 DNA reads TGTGCCAGCAGCGTAGATGAGACCCAGTACTTC.

The V and J genes are TRBV7-3 and TRBJ2-3; 11 positions match TRBD2. The CDR3 length is 16 residues. CDR1 and CDR2 (germline): SGHTA, FQGTGA. J was trimmed by 4 bases and V by 6 bases; bases with no gene match: 9. The CDR3 reads CASSNMGLAAADTQYF. In nucleotides, the CDR3 is TGTGCCAGCAGTAATATGGGACTAGCGGCGGCAGATACGCAGTATTTT.

The chain recombines TRBV5-1 with TRBJ2-5, with 9 nucleotides matching TRBD1. The ends lost 4 bases at V and 5 bases at J; junction bases unmatched: 6. The CDR3 has 14 amino acids. Germline CDR1 is SGHRS and CDR2 is YFSETQ. CDR3 region: CASSGGQGWETQYF. The CDR3 region has the DNA TGCGCCAGCAGCGGGGGACAGGGATGGGAGACCCAGTACTTC.

This clone appeared a few times. The chain links TRBV30 to TRBJ2-2; 8 bases match TRBD2. Germline CDR1 is GTSNPN and CDR2 is SVGIG (reference sequence). The junction had 8 bases not matched to a gene; V was cut back by 1 base and J by 1 base. The CDR3 contains 17 residues. Here the CDR3 DNA reads TGTGCCTGGAGTGGTGGTAGCGGGACCCTGAACACCGGGGAGCTGTTTTTT. Protein: CAWSGGSGTLNTGELFF.

This chain connects TRBV5-4 to TRBJ1-2, with 11 bases lining up with TRBD1. The CDR3 totals 14 residues. The germline V gene encodes CDR1 SGHNT and CDR2 YYREEE (reference sequence). The V and J ends lost 3 bases and 8 bases, in that order; junction bases with no gene match: 6. In nucleotides, the CDR3 is TGTGCCAGCAGCTGGACAGGGGGCGCGAAGGGCTACACCTTC. Encoded protein: CASSWTGGAKGYTF.

This clone was counted many times. This chain connects TRBV11-2 to TRBJ1-2, with D uncertain. CDR1 is SGHAT, CDR2 FQNNGV, per germline. Deletions cut 1 base from V and 8 bases from J, with 8 bases between. This CDR3 contains 12 residues. The CDR3 region is CASSLAGYGYTF. The CDR3 nucleotides are TGTGCCAGCAGCTTAGCTGGGTACGGCTACACCTTC.